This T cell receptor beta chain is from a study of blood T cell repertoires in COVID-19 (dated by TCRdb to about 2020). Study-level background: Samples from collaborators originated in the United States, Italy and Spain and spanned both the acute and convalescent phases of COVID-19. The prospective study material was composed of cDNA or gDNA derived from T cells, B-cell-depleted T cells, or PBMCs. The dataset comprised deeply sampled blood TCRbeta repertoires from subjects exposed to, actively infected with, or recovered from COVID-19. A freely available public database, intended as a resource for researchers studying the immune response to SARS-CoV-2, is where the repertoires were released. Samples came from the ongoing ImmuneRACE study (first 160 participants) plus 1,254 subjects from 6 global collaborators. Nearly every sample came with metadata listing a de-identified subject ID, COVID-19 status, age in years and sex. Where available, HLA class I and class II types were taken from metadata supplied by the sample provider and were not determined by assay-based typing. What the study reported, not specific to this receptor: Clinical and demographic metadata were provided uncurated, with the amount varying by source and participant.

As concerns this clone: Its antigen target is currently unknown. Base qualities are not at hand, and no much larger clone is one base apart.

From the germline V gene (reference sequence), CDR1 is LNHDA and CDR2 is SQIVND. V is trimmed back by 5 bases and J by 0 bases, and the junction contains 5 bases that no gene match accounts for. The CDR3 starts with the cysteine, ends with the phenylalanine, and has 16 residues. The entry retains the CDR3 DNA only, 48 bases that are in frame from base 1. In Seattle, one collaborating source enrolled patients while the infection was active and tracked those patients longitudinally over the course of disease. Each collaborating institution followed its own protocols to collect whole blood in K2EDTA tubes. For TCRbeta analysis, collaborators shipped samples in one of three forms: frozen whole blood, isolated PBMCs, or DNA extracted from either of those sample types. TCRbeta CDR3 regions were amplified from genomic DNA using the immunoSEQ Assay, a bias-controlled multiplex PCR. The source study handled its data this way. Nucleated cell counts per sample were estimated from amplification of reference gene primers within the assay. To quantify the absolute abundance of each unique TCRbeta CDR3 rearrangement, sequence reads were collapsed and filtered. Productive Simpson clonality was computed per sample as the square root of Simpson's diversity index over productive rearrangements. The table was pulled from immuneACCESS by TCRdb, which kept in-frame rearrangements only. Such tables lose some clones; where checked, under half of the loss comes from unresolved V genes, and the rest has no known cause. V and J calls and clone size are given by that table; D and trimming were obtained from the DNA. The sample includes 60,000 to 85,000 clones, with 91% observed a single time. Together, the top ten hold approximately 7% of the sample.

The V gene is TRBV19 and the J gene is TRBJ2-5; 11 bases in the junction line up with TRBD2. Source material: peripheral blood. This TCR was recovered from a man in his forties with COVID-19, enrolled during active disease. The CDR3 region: CASSGRLAGYQETQYF. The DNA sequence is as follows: TGTGCCAGTAGTGGACGACTAGCGGGGTACCAAGAGACCCAGTACTTC.